Following are 24 T cell receptor beta chains from one sample sequenced in a study of blood T cell repertoires in COVID-19. Method: immunoSEQ multiplex PCR; TCRdb's copy keeps in-frame clones and lacks some. Here the sample spans about 200,000 clones, about 82% being singletons. The specimen was PBMCs or T cells enriched from blood (not recorded which). The receptors were sampled from a man aged 40-55 years with acute COVID-19.

This sequence joins TRBV3-1 (or the pseudogene TRBV3-2) and TRBJ1-5; 9 bases line up with TRBD1. Germline trimming cut 9 bases from V and 2 bases from J; bases unmatched to any gene: 17. There are 18 residues in the CDR3. The V gene's germline CDR1 is LGHDT and CDR2 YNNKEL (reference sequence). The CDR3 DNA is TGTGCCAGTTCTCCCCGGACAGGGGTATGGGAGGGCAATCAGCCCCAGCATTTT. This encodes CASSPRTGVWEGNQPQHF.

The chain joins TRBV6-5 to TRBJ1-5; D uncertain. V shed 4 bases and J shed 4 bases, with 11 bases lying between them. The CDR3 is made up of 14 amino acids. CDR1 and CDR2 from the germline V gene are MNHEY and SVGAGI. The CDR3 spells CASSLKGGNQPQHF. CDR3 bases: TGTGCCAGCAGTTTAAAGGGCGGGAATCAGCCCCAGCATTTT.

V and J are TRBV27 and TRBJ2-1; TRBD2 aligns across 12 bases. With 2 bases clipped from V and 8 bases from J, the junction kept 4 bases outside the gene matches. CDR1 is MNHEY and CDR2 is SMNVEV in the germline V gene (reference sequence). The CDR3 totals 15 residues. This chain's CDR3 is CASSLGLAGIDEQFF. In nucleotides, the CDR3 is TGTGCCAGCAGTTTAGGACTAGCGGGAATCGATGAGCAGTTCTTC.

The rearrangement uses TRBV27 and TRBJ1-5, with 8 positions matching TRBD1. Losses at the gene ends were 6 bases for V and 6 bases for J; bases not matched to a gene: 7. There are 14 residues in the CDR3. Germline V gene data show CDR1 as MNHEY and CDR2 as SMNVEV (reference sequence). CDR3 in DNA: TGTGCCAGCAGGATTGGACAGGGACGTCAGCCCCAGCATTTT. Its translation: CASRIGQGRQPQHF.

This chain connects TRBV18 to TRBJ1-6; TRBD1 is a possible D gene (6 bases). Trimming cost V 3 bases and J 11 bases, with 17 bases left between them. CDR3 length: 15 amino acids. Germline V gene data show CDR1 as KGHSH and CDR2 as LQKENI. The DNA for the CDR3 is TGTGCCAGCTCACCCGCGGCAGGGGAGCAGGCACCCCTCCACTTT. Translating it yields CASSPAAGEQAPLHF.

This rearrangement joins TRBV5-1 to TRBJ1-5; 7 nucleotides line up with TRBD1. From germline, CDR1 is SGHRS and CDR2 YFSETQ. This CDR3 has 14 residues. V lost 3 bases, J lost 3 bases, and 3 bases stayed unmatched. DNA for the CDR3: TGCGCCAGCAGCTCGACAGGGTACAATCAGCCCCAGCATTTT. Translated, it gives CASSSTGYNQPQHF.

The chain uses TRBV5-1 and TRBJ2-7, with D possibly being TRBD1 (5 bases). The CDR3 has 15 residues. Germline lookup yields CDR1 SGHRS and CDR2 YFSETQ. V shed 2 bases and J shed 2 bases, with 14 bases lying between them. The CDR3 nucleotides read TGCGCCAGCAGCTTAGGGGTGCAGGCGACCTACGAGCAGTACTTC. This sequence encodes CASSLGVQATYEQYF.

V usage is TRBV30 and J usage is TRBJ2-1; a weak D match, TRBD2 (5 bases). The CDR3 runs to 14 residues. Germline loops: CDR1 GTSNPN, CDR2 SVGIG (reference sequence). The V end lost 4 bases, the J end lost 6 bases, and 16 bases lay between the germline ends. Here the CDR3 reads CAWISGRAINEQFF. DNA for the CDR3: TGTGCCTGGATTTCCGGGCGGGCGATCAATGAGCAGTTCTTC.

V and J are TRBV5-4 and TRBJ1-4; D gene ambiguous. There are 15 residues in the CDR3. The ends were cut back, 4 bases at V and 0 bases at J, with 10 bases in the middle. Germline V lookup: CDR1 SGHNT, CDR2 YYREEE (reference sequence). Here the CDR3 reads CASSPDFSTNEKLFF. The CDR3 nucleotides read TGTGCCAGCAGCCCGGACTTCTCAACTAATGAAAAACTGTTTTTT.

The V gene is TRBV9, the J gene TRBJ1-1; TRBD1 aligns across 7 bases. Germline CDR1 is SGDLS and CDR2 is YYNGEE. V gave up 3 bases and J gave up 1 base; unmatched junction bases: 9. The CDR3 is 16 amino acids. CDR3 sequence (DNA): TGTGCCAGCAGCGGACGACAGGGCAGTCGGAACACTGAAGCTTTCTTT. Translation gives CASSGRQGSRNTEAFF.

The rearrangement joins TRBV19 to TRBJ1-5, with D perhaps matching TRBD1 (6 bases). This CDR3 is 14 amino acids long. Germline CDR1 reads LNHDA; CDR2 reads SQIVND (reference sequence). With 4 bases removed from V and 4 bases from J, the gap between germline ends came to 11 bases. The DNA for the CDR3 is TGTGCCAGTAGTAACAGGGTGAGGAATCAGCCCCAGCATTTT. Translation: CASSNRVRNQPQHF.

The chain joins TRBV28 to TRBJ2-7, with a tentative D call TRBD1 (6 bases). This CDR3 has 14 residues. V was pared by 7 bases and J by 3 bases, with 16 bases between. CDR1 is MDHEN, CDR2 SYDVKM, per germline. The CDR3 DNA sequence: TGTGCCAGCACCTGGGGGCGGTCAAGCTACGAGCAGTACTTC. Residues: CASTWGRSSYEQYF.

The rearrangement links TRBV3-1 (or the pseudogene TRBV3-2) to TRBJ1-5; D ambiguous. This CDR3 has 13 residues. Germline CDR1 LGHDT, CDR2 YNNKEL (reference sequence). V shed 1 base and J shed 7 bases, with 8 bases lying between them. The CDR3 sequence is CASSQGIAQPQHF. As DNA, the CDR3 is TGTGCCAGCAGCCAAGGGATAGCGCAGCCCCAGCATTTT.

This sequence joins TRBV10-2 and TRBJ2-1; 9 bases align to TRBD1. Germline values: CDR1 WSHSY, CDR2 SAAADI. The CDR3 loop spans 14 amino acids. The V and J ends lost 6 bases and 7 bases, in that order; junction bases with no gene match: 7. The CDR3: CASSGQGRPNEQFF. CDR3 DNA: TGCGCCAGCAGCGGACAGGGGCGCCCAAATGAGCAGTTCTTC.

The J gene is TRBJ2-7, the V gene TRBV28, with 9 bases matching TRBD1. This CDR3 is 15 amino acids long. The germline V gene has CDR1 MDHEN and CDR2 SYDVKM. The J segment lost 3 bases and the V segment lost 4 bases, leaving 7 bases of the junction unmatched. The CDR3 protein is CASSWTGDKDYEQYF. The CDR3 nucleotides are TGTGCCAGCAGTTGGACAGGGGATAAGGACTACGAGCAGTACTTC.

This clone is labeled as medium-sized (0.01 to 0.1%). This chain uses TRBV19 with TRBJ1-2; D is unclear. Germline V CDR1 and CDR2: LNHDA, SQIVND (reference sequence). The CDR3 extends over 13 amino acids. V lost 1 base, J lost 3 bases, and 6 bases lay in between. CDR3 DNA sequence: TGTGCCAGTAGTATAGCCCCGGACTATGGCTACACCTTC. This gives the protein CASSIAPDYGYTF. Full variable domain (remainder filled in from reference TRBV19 and TRBJ1-2): DGGITQSPKYLFRKEGQNVTLSCEQNLNHDAMYWYRQDPGQGLRLIYYSQIVNDFQKGDIAEGYSVSREKKESFPLTVTSAQKNPTAFYLCASSIAPDYGYTFGSGTRLTVV.

The V gene is TRBV30, the J gene TRBJ1-1; TRBD1 matches at 8 bases. Germline V gives CDR1 GTSNPN, CDR2 SVGIG (reference sequence). The V segment lost 2 bases and the J segment 1 base; nucleotides outside the gene matches: 6. This CDR3 comprises 15 residues. CDR3 sequence reads: CAWSMGDRKNTEAFF. The CDR3 DNA reads TGTGCCTGGAGTATGGGGGACAGGAAGAACACTGAAGCTTTCTTT.

The chain links TRBV9 to TRBJ1-5, with D unclear. The CDR3 runs 13 residues. Germline CDR1 SGDLS, CDR2 YYNGEE. The V and J ends lost 0 bases and 8 bases respectively, with 9 bases between them. The CDR3 loop is CASSVVEGEPQHF. Here the CDR3 DNA reads TGTGCCAGCAGCGTAGTCGAGGGTGAGCCCCAGCATTTT.

This rearrangement joins TRBV10-3 to TRBJ2-3; no clear D. The V end lost 2 bases, the J end lost 0 bases, and 6 bases lay between the germline ends. CDR3 length equals 14 residues. Germline CDR1 is ENHRY and CDR2 is SYGVKD. The CDR3: CAISELSSTDTQYF. The CDR3 DNA reads as TGTGCCATCAGTGAGCTCTCTAGCACAGATACGCAGTATTTT.

The chain uses TRBV28 and TRBJ1-5, with 10 bases aligning to TRBD1. V shed 6 bases, J shed 6 bases, and the junction held 8 bases outside the gene matches. CDR3 length equals 15 residues. Germline lookup yields CDR1 MDHEN and CDR2 SYDVKM. CDR3: CASRRGQGNAQPQHF. The CDR3 nucleotides read TGTGCCAGCAGACGGGGACAGGGGAACGCTCAGCCCCAGCATTTT.

The genes are TRBV19 and TRBJ1-5, with TRBD1 identical over 11 bases. After removal of 7 bases from V and 1 base from J, the junction contained 9 bases not matched to a gene. This CDR3 comprises 17 residues. CDR1 and CDR2 from the germline V gene are LNHDA and SQIVND (reference sequence). The CDR3 loop is CASKPDRGLGSNQPQHF. CDR3 nucleotide sequence: TGTGCCAGTAAGCCGGACAGGGGGCTGGGGAGCAATCAGCCCCAGCATTTT.

The genes are TRBV3-1 (or the pseudogene TRBV3-2) and TRBJ2-5, with 7 positions matching TRBD1. The length of the CDR3 is 13 residues. CDR1 and CDR2 from the germline V gene are LGHDT and YNNKEL (reference sequence). V gave up 4 bases and J gave up 5 bases; unmatched junction bases: 4. The CDR3 DNA sequence: TGTGCCAGCAGCCGGGACAGACGGGAGACCCAGTACTTC. Protein sequence: CASSRDRRETQYF.

This sequence joins TRBV6-5 and TRBJ1-4, with unresolved D. The V gene lost 0 bases and the J gene lost 5 bases, with 4 bases spanning the gap. This CDR3 has 13 amino acids. The germline V gene encodes CDR1 MNHEY and CDR2 SVGAGI. CDR3 in amino acids: CASSYSENEKLFF. Here the CDR3 DNA reads TGTGCCAGCAGTTACTCTGAGAATGAAAAACTGTTTTTT.

The chain combines TRBV29-1 with TRBJ2-7, with a weak D call TRBD1 (6 bases). The length of the CDR3 is 15 residues. Trimming cost V 6 bases and J 1 base, with 19 bases left between them. Germline CDR1 reads SQVTM; CDR2 reads ANQGSEA. The CDR3 DNA is TGCAGCGTAAACCCCGGGACACACATTTCCTACGAGCAGTACTTC. Protein sequence: CSVNPGTHISYEQYF.